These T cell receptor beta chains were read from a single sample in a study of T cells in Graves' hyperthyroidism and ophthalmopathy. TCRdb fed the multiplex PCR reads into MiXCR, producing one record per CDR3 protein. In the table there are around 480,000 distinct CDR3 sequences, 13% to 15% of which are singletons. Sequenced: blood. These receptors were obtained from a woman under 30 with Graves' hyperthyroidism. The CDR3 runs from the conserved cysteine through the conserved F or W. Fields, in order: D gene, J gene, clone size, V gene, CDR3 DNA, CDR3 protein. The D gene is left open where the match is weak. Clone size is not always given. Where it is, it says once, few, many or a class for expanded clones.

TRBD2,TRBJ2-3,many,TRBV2,TGTGCCAGCAGGAGACTAGCGGCTAGCACAGATACGCAGTATTTT,CASRRLAASTDTQYF
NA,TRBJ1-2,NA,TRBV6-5,TGTGCCAGCAGTTACATGGGGGATCACGGCTACACCTTC,CASSYMGDHGYTF
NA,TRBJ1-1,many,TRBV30,TGTGCCTGGAGCGCAGGTTTGAACACTGAAGCTTTCTTT,CAWSAGLNTEAFF
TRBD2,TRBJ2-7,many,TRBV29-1,TGCAGCTCGACCGGGACTAGCGGCTCCTACAAGCAGTACTTC,CSSTGTSGSYKQYF
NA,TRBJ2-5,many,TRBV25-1,TGTGCCACCAGGGATTCTGAAGAGACCCAGTACTTC,CATRDSEETQYF
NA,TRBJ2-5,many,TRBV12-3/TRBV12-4,TGTGCCAGCAGACAACGACCGACAGATAAAGAGACCCAGTACTTC,CASRQRPTDKETQYF
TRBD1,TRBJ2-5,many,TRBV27,TGTGCCAGCAAAATAGGACAGGCCACAATCCAAGAGACCCAGTACTTC,CASKIGQATIQETQYF
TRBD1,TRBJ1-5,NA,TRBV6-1,TGTGCCAGCCCTACAGGGGATAGCAATCAGCCCCAGCATTTT,CASPTGDSNQPQHF
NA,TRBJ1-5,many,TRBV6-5,TGTGCCAGCAGTTACTCGAAAACGGTCAATCAGCCCCAGCATTTT,CASSYSKTVNQPQHF
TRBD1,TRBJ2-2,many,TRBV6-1,TGTGCCAGCAGTGAAGGGCAGGGGGTAGGGGAGCTGTTTTTT,CASSEGQGVGELFF
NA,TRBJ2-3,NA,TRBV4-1,TGCGCCAGCAGCCCAGAGGATGGTAGCGGAACGAAAGATACGCAGTATTTT,CASSPEDGSGTKDTQYF